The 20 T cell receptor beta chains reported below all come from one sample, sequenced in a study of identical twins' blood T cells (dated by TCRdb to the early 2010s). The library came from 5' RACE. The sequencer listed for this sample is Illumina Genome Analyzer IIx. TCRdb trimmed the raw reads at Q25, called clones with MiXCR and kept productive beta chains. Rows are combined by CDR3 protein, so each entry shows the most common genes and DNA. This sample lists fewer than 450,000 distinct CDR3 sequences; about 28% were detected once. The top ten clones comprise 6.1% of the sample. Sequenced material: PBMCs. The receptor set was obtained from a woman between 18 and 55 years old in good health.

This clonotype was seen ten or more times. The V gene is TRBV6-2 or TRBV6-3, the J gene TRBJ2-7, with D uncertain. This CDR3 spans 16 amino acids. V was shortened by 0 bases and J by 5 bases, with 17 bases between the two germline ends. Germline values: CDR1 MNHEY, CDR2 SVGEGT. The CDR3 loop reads CASSYSLDSRFDEQYF. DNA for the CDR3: TGTGCCAGCAGTTACTCCTTAGATAGCAGGTTCGACGAGCAGTACTTC.

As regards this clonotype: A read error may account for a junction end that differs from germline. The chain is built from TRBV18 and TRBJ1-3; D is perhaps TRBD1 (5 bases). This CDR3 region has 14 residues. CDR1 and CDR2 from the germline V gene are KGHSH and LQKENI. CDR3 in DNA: TGTGCCAGCTCACGGGACGTCTCTGGAAGCACCATATATTTT. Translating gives CASSRDVSGSTIYF.

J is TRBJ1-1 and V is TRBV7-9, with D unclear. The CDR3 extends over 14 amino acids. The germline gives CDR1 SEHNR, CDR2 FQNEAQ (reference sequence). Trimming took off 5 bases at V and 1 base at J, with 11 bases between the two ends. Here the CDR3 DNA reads TGTGCCAGCAGCGTAGTGGGCCAGAACACTGAAGCTTTCTTT. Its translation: CASSVVGQNTEAFF.

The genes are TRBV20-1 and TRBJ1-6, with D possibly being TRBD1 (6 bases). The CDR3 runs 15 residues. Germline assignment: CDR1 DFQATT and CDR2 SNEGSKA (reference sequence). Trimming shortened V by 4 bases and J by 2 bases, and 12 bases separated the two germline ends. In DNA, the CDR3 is TGCAGTGCTACCACGGGACAAACCTATAATTCACCCCTCCACTTT. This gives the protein CSATTGQTYNSPLHF.

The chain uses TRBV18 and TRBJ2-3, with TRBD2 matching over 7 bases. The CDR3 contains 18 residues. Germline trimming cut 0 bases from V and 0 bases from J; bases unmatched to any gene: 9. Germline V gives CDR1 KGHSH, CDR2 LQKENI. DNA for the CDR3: TGTGCCAGCTCACCACCGAGGTCTAGCGGAACTAGCACAGATACGCAGTATTTT. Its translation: CASSPPRSSGTSTDTQYF.

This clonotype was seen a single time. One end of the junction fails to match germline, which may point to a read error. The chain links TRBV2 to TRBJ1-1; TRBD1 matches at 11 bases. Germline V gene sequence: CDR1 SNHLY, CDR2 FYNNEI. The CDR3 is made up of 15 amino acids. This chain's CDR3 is CASSGTGGRNTEAFF. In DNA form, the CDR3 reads TGTGCCAGCAGTGGGACAGGGGGCAGGAACACTGAAGCCTTCTTT.

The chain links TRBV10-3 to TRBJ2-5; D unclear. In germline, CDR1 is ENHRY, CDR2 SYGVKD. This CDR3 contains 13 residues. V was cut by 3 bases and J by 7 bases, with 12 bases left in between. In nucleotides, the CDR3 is TGTGCCATCAGTGACCTGGCAATGGGGACCCAGTACTTC. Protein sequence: CAISDLAMGTQYF.

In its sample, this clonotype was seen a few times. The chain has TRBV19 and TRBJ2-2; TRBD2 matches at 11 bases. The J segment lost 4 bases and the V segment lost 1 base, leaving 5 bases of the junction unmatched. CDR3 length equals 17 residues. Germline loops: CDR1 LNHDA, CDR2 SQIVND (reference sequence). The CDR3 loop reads CASSIGRLAGITGELFF. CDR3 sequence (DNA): TGTGCCAGTAGTATAGGCCGACTAGCGGGAATCACCGGGGAGCTGTTTTTT.

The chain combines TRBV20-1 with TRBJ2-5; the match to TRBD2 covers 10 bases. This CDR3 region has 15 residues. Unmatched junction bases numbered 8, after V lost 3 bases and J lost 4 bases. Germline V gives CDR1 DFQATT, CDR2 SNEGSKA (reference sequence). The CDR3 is CSASPSGRVRETQYF. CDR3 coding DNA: TGCAGTGCTAGCCCTAGCGGGAGAGTTAGAGAGACCCAGTACTTC.

CDR3 sequence: CASSPTSGQETQYF. CDR3 coding DNA: TGTGCCAGCAGCCCGACTAGCGGACAAGAGACCCAGTACTTC. The rearrangement links TRBV7-2 to TRBJ2-5, with 9 nucleotides matching TRBD2. The germline gives CDR1 SGHTA, CDR2 FQGNSA. Trimming removed 5 bases from V and 2 bases from J; junction bases left unmatched: 3. The CDR3 spans 14 residues.

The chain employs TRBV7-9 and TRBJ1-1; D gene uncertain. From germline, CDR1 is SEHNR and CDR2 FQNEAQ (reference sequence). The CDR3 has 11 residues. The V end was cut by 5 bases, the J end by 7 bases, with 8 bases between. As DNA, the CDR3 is TGTGCCAGCAGCCCTAATGTTGAAGCTTTCTTT. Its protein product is CASSPNVEAFF.

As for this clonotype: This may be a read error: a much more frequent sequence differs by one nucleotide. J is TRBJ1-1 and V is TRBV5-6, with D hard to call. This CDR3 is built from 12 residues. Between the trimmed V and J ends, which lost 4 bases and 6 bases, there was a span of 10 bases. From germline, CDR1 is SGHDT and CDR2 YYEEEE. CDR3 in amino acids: CASSRYTSEAFF. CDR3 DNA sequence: TGTGCCAGCAGCCGGTACACTTCTGAAGCTTTCTTT.

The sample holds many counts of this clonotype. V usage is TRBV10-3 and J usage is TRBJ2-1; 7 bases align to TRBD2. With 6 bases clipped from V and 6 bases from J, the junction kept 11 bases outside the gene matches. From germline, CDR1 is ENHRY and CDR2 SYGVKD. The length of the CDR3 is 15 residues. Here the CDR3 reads CAIRLTSMASNEQFF. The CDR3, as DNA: TGTGCCATCAGACTGACTAGCATGGCCTCCAATGAGCAGTTCTTC.

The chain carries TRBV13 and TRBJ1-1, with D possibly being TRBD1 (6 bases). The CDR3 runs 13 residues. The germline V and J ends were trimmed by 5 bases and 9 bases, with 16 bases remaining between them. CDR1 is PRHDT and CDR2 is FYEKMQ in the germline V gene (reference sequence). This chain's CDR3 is CASSPGRGPQAFF. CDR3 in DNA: TGTGCCAGCAGCCCGGGCAGGGGCCCTCAAGCTTTCTTT.

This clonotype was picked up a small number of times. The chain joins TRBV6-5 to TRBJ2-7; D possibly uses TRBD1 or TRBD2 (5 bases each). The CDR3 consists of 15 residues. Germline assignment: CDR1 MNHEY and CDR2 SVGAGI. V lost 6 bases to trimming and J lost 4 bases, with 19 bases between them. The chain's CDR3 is CASSREWQGVYEQYF. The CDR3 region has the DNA TGTGCCAGCAGCAGGGAATGGCAGGGAGTGTACGAGCAGTACTTC.

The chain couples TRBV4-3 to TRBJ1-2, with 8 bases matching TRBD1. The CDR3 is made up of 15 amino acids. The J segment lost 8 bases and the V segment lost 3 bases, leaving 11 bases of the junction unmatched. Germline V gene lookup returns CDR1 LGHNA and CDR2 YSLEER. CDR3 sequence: CASSHNAGGAGGYTF. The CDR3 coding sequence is TGCGCCAGCAGCCACAATGCAGGGGGCGCAGGGGGCTACACCTTC.

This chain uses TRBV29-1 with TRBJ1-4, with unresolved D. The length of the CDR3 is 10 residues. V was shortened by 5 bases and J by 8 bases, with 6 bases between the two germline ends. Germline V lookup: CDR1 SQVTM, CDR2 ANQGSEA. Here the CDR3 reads CSVRREKLFF. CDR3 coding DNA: TGCAGCGTTCGCCGGGAAAAACTGTTTTTT.

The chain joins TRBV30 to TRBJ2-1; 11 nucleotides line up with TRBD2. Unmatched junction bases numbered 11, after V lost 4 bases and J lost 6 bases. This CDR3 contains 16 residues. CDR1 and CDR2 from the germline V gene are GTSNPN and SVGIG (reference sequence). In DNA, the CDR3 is TGTGCCTGGATCGGTCTAGCGGGAGGAGGTAGCAATGAGCAGTTCTTC. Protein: CAWIGLAGGGSNEQFF.

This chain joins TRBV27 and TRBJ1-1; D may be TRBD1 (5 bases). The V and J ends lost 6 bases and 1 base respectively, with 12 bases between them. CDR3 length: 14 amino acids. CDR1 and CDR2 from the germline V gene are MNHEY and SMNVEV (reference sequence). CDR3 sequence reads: CASRTREGNTEAFF. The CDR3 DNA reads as TGTGCCAGCAGGACCAGGGAGGGGAACACTGAAGCTTTCTTT.

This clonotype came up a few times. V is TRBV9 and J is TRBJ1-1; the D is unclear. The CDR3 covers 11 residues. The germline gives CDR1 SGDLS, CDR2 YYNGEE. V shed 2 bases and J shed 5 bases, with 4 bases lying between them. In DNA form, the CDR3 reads TGTGCCAGCAGCGTTATAACTGAAGCTTTCTTT. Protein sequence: CASSVITEAFF.